These 17 T cell receptor beta chains were sequenced from one sample in a study of memory CD4+ T cells and cytomegalovirus serostatus. Single viable CD3+CD4+CD8-CD45RO+ cells were sorted as the memory CD4+ T cells. The table came from immunoSEQ multiplex PCR; TCRdb's copy has only in-frame clones and leaves some out. This sample yields approximately 53,000 clones, of which roughly 78% are seen a single time; more than 0.65% belongs to the top ten. The specimen sequenced was memory CD4+ T cells from blood. These receptors were obtained from an adult in good health and CMV-seronegative.

In this sample, this clone turned up once. This chain uses TRBV27 with TRBJ2-3; 10 bases map to TRBD2. The ends lost 8 bases at V and 4 bases at J; junction bases unmatched: 15. CDR3 length equals 17 residues. Germline V lookup: CDR1 MNHEY, CDR2 SMNVEV (reference sequence). CDR3 amino acids: CASGNGVAGGSSDTQYF. The CDR3 DNA reads as TGTGCCAGCGGTAACGGGGTAGCGGGAGGTTCATCAGATACGCAGTATTTT.

The V call is TRBV7-3, the J call TRBJ2-6; no clear D gene. Trimming left V 5 bases short and J 0 bases short, with 14 bases between. Germline CDR1 and CDR2: SGHTA and FQGTGA. The CDR3 extends over 17 amino acids. The CDR3 DNA reads TGTGCCAGCAGCATCCAGCCCAGGTTCTCTGGGGCCAACGTCCTGACTTTC. Translated, it gives CASSIQPRFSGANVLTF.

This clone has a handful of counts. V and J are TRBV28 and TRBJ2-7, with 15 bases that match TRBD2. CDR1 is MDHEN, CDR2 SYDVKM, per germline. The CDR3 extends over 18 amino acids. Losses at the gene ends were 5 bases for V and 5 bases for J; bases not matched to a gene: 13. CDR3 sequence reads: CASSRSGLAGGDENEQYF. In DNA, the CDR3 is TGTGCCAGCAGTAGATCGGGACTAGCGGGAGGAGATGAAAACGAGCAGTACTTC.

The chain uses TRBV4-1 and TRBJ1-5; 7 bases line up with TRBD1. The germline gives CDR1 MGHRA, CDR2 YSYEKL. The CDR3 has 15 amino acids. Trimming took 1 base from V and 4 from J; bases not matched to a gene: 4. CDR3 sequence (DNA): TGCGCCAGCAGCCAAGGAGGGGGCCGGAATCAGCCCCAGCATTTT. This translates into CASSQGGGRNQPQHF.

The rearrangement uses TRBV7-8 and TRBJ2-7; 7 positions match TRBD1. The CDR3 loop spans 14 amino acids. From germline, CDR1 is SGHVS and CDR2 FQNEAQ. After removal of 5 bases from V and 3 bases from J, the junction contained 7 bases not matched to a gene. The CDR3 sequence is CASSPQGIDYEQYF. DNA for the CDR3: TGTGCCAGCAGCCCACAGGGGATAGACTACGAGCAGTACTTC. The full variable domain, in which reference TRBV7-8 and TRBJ2-7 provide the parts outside the CDR3, is GAGVSQSPRYKVAKRGQDVALRCDPISGHVSLFWYQQALGQGPEFLTYFQNEAQLDKSGLPSDRFFAERPEGSVSTLKIQRTQQEDSAVYLCASSPQGIDYEQYFGPGTRLTVT.

This chain connects TRBV11-2 to TRBJ2-3; perhaps TRBD1 as D (6 bases). Per the germline V gene, CDR1 is SGHAT and CDR2 is FQNNGV. The length of the CDR3 is 16 residues. V was trimmed by 5 bases and J by 0 bases, leaving 15 bases between them. The CDR3 loop is CASSKLLGASTDTQYF. For the CDR3, the DNA is TGTGCCAGCAGCAAGCTGTTGGGGGCTAGCACAGATACGCAGTATTTT.

The chain links TRBV6-1 to TRBJ2-3, with D perhaps assigned TRBD1 or TRBD2 (5 bases each). CDR1 is MNHNS and CDR2 is SASEGT in the germline V gene. The CDR3 is 13 residues long. V was pared by 2 bases and J by 12 bases, with 15 bases between. The chain's CDR3 is CASSEFSSGAQYF. CDR3 in DNA: TGTGCCAGCAGTGAATTCTCCTCCGGGGCCCAGTATTTT.

In this sample, this clone turned up once. The chain couples TRBV6-6 to TRBJ1-1; maybe TRBD1 (5 bases). CDR1 is MNHNY and CDR2 is SVGAGI in the germline V gene (reference sequence). Trimming shortened V by 2 bases and J by 4 bases, and 11 bases separated the two germline ends. The CDR3 loop spans 14 amino acids. The CDR3 is CASSYDSRVTEAFF. The CDR3 bases are TGTGCCAGCAGTTACGACAGCCGGGTCACTGAAGCTTTCTTT.

V and J are TRBV20-1 and TRBJ1-1; D unclear. There are 11 residues in the CDR3. Germline V gene sequence: CDR1 DFQATT, CDR2 SNEGSKA (reference sequence). V lost 5 bases, J lost 4 bases, and 8 bases lay in between. CDR3 DNA: TGCAGTGCTCTCAAGGGCACTGAAGCTTTCTTT. This codes for CSALKGTEAFF.

The CDR3: CASSPGTGIFNEQFF. As DNA, the CDR3 is TGTGCCAGCAGTCCCGGCACAGGGATCTTCAATGAGCAGTTCTTC. The J gene is TRBJ2-1, the V gene TRBV28; weak D call: TRBD1 (6 bases). Between the trimmed V and J ends, which lost 5 bases and 6 bases, there was a span of 17 bases. The CDR3 is made up of 15 amino acids. From germline, CDR1 is MDHEN and CDR2 SYDVKM.

This clone appeared a few times. J is TRBJ2-2 and V is TRBV4-1; D is ambiguous. Germline V CDR1 and CDR2: MGHRA, YSYEKL. V was shortened by 0 bases and J by 1 base, with 9 bases between the two germline ends. This CDR3 contains 16 residues. CDR3 protein: CASSQDWGLNTGELFF. CDR3 nucleotides: TGCGCCAGCAGCCAAGACTGGGGATTGAACACCGGGGAGCTGTTTTTT.

The V gene is TRBV6-1, the J gene TRBJ2-3; D may correspond to TRBD1 or TRBD2 (6 bases each). This CDR3 has 19 amino acids. Trimming cost V 0 bases and J 2 bases, with 21 bases left between them. Per the germline V gene, CDR1 is MNHNS and CDR2 is SASEGT. The CDR3 DNA reads TGTGCCAGCAGTGAAGCATTGAGGGGGGCGGTTATTCACACAGATACGCAGTATTTT. Its protein product is CASSEALRGAVIHTDTQYF.

V is TRBV4-1 and J is TRBJ2-2; 8 bases are shared with TRBD1. The CDR3 is made up of 16 amino acids. V shed 3 bases, J shed 1 base, and the junction held 4 bases outside the gene matches. Germline CDR1 and CDR2: MGHRA and YSYEKL. CDR3 region: CASSQKTGVNTGELFF. The CDR3 region has the DNA TGCGCCAGCAGCCAGAAGACAGGGGTGAACACCGGGGAGCTGTTTTTT.

This chain links TRBV27 with TRBJ1-2; D uncertain. V lost 8 bases to trimming and J lost 6 bases, with 16 bases between them. Per germline, CDR1 MNHEY and CDR2 SMNVEV (reference sequence). This CDR3 contains 13 residues. CDR3 sequence reads: CASRRRVLDGYTF. CDR3 nucleotide sequence: TGTGCCAGCCGACGTCGGGTTTTGGATGGCTACACCTTC.

The chain links TRBV10-3 to TRBJ1-1, with 9 positions matching TRBD1. The CDR3 runs 13 residues. Germline CDR1 and CDR2: ENHRY and SYGVKD. J lost 8 bases, V lost 9 bases, and 10 bases had no gene match. CDR3 in amino acids: CAIRPGQGSEAFF. CDR3 DNA sequence: TGTGCCATACGTCCGGGACAGGGATCCGAAGCTTTCTTT.

V gene TRBV27 combines with J gene TRBJ2-2; D ambiguous. V shed 1 base and J shed 0 bases, with 6 bases lying between them. The CDR3 length is 15 residues. The germline CDR1 and CDR2 sequences are MNHEY and SMNVEV (reference sequence). The CDR3 here is CASSLLGSNTGELFF. The CDR3 DNA sequence: TGTGCCAGCAGTTTATTAGGGTCGAACACCGGGGAGCTGTTTTTT.

This clone is classed as medium-sized. This chain links TRBV7-9 with TRBJ1-2, with a weak D call TRBD1 (5 bases). This CDR3 is 14 amino acids long. V was trimmed by 2 bases and J by 3 bases, leaving 10 bases between them. Germline V CDR1 and CDR2: SEHNR, FQNEAQ (reference sequence). The CDR3 loop reads CASSLYTGHYGYTF. CDR3 bases: TGTGCCAGCAGCTTATACACAGGACACTATGGCTACACCTTC.